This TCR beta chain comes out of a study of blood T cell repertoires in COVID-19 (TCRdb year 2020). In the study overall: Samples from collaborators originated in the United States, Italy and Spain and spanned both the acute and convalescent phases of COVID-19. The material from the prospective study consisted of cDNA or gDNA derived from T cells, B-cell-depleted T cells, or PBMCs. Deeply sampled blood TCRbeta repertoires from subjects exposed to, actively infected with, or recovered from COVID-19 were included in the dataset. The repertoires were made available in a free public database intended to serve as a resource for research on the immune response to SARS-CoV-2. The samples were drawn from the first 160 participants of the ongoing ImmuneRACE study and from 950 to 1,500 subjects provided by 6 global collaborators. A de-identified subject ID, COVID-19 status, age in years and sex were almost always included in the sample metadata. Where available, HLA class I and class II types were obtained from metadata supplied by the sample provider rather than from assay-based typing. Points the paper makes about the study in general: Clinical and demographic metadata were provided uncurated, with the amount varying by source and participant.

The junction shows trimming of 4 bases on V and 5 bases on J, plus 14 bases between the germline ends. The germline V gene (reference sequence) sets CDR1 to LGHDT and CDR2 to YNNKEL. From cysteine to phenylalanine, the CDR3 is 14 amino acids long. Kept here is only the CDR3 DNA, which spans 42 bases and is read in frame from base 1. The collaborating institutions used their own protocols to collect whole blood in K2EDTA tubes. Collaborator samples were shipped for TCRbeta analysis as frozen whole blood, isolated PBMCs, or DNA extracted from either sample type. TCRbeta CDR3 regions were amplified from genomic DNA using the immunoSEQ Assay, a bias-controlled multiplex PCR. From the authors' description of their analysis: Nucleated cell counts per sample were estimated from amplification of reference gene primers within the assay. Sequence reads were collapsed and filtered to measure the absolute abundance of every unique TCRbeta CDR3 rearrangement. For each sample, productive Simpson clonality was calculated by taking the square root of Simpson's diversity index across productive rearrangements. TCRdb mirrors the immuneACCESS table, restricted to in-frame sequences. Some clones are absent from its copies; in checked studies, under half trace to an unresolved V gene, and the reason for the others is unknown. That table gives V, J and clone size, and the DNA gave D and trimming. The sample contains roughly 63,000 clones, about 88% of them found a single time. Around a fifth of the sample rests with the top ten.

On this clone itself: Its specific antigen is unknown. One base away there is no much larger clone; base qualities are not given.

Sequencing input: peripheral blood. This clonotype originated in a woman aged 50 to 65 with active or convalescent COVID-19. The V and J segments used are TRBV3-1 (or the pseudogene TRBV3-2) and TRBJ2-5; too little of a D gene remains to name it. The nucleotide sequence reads TGTGCCAGCAGCCCTCAGAGACTTACGGAGACCCAGTACTTC. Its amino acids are CASSPQRLTETQYF.